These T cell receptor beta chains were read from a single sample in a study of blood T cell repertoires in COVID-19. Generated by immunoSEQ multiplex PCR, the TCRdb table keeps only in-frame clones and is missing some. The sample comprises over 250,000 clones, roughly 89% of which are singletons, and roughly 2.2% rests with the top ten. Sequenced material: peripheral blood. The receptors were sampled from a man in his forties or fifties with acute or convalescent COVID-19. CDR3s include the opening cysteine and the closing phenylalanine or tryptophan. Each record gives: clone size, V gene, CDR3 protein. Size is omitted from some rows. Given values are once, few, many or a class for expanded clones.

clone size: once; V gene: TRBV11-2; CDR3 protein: CASSLMNRGNTIYF
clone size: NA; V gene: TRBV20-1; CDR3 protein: CSVEVGTEQFF
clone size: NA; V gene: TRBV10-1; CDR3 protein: CASSESIAQETQYF
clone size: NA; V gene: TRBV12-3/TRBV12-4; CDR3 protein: CASSRGPYNEQFF
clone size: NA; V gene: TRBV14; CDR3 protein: CASSPRRGRTHNEQFF
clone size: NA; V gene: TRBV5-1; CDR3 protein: CASSLTGGTAEAFF
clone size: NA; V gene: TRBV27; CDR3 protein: CASSGGAGNQPQHF
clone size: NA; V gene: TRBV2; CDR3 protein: CASGSDQPQHF
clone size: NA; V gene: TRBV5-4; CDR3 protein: CASSSLDRGYGYTF
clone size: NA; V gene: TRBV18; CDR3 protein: CASSPLGGHNEQFF
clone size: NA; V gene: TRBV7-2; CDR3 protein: CASSLGGTADTQYF
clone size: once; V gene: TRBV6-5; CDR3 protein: CASSYRAGGYGYTF
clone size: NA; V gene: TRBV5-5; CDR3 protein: CASAPSPPGGETQYF
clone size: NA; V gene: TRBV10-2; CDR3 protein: CASSESAGVDSNEQFF
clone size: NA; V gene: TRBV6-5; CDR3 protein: CASSYGGTNPNYGYTF
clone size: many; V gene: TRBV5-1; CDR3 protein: CASSPGGSSYNEQFF
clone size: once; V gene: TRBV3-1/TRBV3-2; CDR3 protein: CASSQDAGSGFSGANVLTF
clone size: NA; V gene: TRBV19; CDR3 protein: CASSSQGHYEQYF
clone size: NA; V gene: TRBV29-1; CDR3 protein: CSVDGTGSYEQYF
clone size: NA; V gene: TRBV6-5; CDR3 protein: CASTPGQGHEKLFF
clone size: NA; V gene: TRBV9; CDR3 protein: CASSLMGGQADTQYF
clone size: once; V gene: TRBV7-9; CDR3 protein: CASSLDRGAAFF
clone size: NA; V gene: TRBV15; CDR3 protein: CATSARTGGARTEAFF
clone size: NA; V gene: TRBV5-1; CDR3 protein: CASSLGQADETQYF
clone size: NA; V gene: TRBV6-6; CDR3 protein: CASKGTGTRDYNEQFF
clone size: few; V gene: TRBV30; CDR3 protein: CAWSLKTLGAFF
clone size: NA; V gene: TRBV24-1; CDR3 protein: CATSDLLTDTQYF
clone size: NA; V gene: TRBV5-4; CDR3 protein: CASSPEAAYGYTF
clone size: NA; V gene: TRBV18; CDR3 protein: CASSLSPTGTPEQYF
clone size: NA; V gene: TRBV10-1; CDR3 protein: CASSELRSGGRETQYF
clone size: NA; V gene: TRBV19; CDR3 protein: CASGLGQVNEKLFF
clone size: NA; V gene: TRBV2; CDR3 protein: CAMAGTKSSYNEQFF
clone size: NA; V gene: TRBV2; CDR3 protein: CASTERGGRLNSPLHF
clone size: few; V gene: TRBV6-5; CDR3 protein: CASSYNQGEEGTEAFF
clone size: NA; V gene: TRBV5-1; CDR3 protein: CASSLAGRGNQPQHF
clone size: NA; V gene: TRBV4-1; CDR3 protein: CASSQDPSGGADTQYF
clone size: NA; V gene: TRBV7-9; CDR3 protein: CASSAFRVTGELFF
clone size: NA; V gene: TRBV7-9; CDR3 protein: CASRTSGGLANTGELFF
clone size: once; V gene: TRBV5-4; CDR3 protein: CASSQRQDRDTQYF
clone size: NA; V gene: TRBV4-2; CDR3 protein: CASSLFLAGGSADTQYF
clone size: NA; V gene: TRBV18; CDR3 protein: CASSPRAGTGILGGNSPLHF
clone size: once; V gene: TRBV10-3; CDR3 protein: CAISDQGSGNQPQHF
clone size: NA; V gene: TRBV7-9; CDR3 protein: CASSLAWEALHTDTQYF
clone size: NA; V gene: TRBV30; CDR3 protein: CAWSPGDYGYTF
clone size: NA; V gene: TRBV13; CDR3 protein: CASSLVDSEEQYF
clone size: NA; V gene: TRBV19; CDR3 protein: CASNPLRGPGTEAFF
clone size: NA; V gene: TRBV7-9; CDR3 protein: CASSPDRGEQPQHF
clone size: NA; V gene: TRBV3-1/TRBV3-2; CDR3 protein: CASSPRTSGENEQFF
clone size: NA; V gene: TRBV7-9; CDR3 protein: CASSPQGADTQYF
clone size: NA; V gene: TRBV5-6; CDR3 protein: CASSSKDRGLITEAFF
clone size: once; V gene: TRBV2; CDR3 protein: CASSEGPAGERKLFF